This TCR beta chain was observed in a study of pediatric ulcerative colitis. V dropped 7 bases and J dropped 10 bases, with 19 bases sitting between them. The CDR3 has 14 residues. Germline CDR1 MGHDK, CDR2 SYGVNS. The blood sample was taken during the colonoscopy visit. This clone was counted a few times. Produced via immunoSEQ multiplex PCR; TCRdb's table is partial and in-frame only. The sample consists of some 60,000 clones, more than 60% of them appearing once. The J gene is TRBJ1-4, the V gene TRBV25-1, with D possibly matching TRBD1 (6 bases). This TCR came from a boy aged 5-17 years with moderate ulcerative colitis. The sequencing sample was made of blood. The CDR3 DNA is TGTGCCAGCACCACGGTGGCAGGGGAGGGAAAACTGTTTTTT. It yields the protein CASTTVAGEGKLFF.